The rows below give T cell receptor beta chains drawn from one sample of a study of tumor and adjacent non-tumor tissue in lung cancer. A single record per CDR3 protein comes from TCRdb applying MiXCR to the multiplex PCR reads. Of about 80,000 distinct CDR3 sequences listed, 75% to 90% are singletons. The sequenced material came from lung tumor tissue. The origin of the receptors is a woman aged 45-65 years with non-small cell lung cancer. Each CDR3 is given with its conserved first and last residue. D genes are given only for firm matches. For some rows the clone size is stated as once, few or many, or as a class when expanded; others skip it.

j_call,v_call,d_call,clone_size,cdr3_nt,cdr3_aa
TRBJ2-1,TRBV4-2,-,-,TGTGCCAGCAGGCAAGATATGGCTTACAATGAGCAGTTCTTC,CASRQDMAYNEQFF
TRBJ2-7,TRBV10-3,-,-,TGTGCCATCGCAATGGGGGCCTACGCGCAGTACTTC,CAIAMGAYAQYF
TRBJ2-4,TRBV20-1,-,-,TGCAGTGCTAGTTTTAGGGAAGATGCCAAAAACATTCAATACTTC,CSASFREDAKNIQYF
TRBJ2-1,TRBV10-3,TRBD2,-,TGTGCCATCAGTAAGTTCGGACTGGCGGGAGGAAGTGAGCAGTTCTTC,CAISKFGLAGGSEQFF
TRBJ2-7,TRBV6-1,-,-,TGTGCCAGCAAAGGACTGGCGGCCCCCTACGAGCAGTACTTC,CASKGLAAPYEQYF
TRBJ1-2,TRBV29-1,-,-,TGTAGCGTTGTCCCCGTGGGGACCATCGATGGCTACACCTTC,CSVVPVGTIDGYTF
TRBJ1-4,TRBV4-3,-,-,TGCGCCAGCAGTCAAGATTCGAGGGAGGAAAAACTGTTTTTT,CASSQDSREEKLFF
TRBJ2-7,TRBV12-3/TRBV12-4,-,-,TGTGCCAGAAGTATAGACGGGACACAGACTAACGAGCAGTACTTC,CARSIDGTQTNEQYF
TRBJ2-2,TRBV29-1,-,-,-,CSVGPGANSGELFF
TRBJ1-6,TRBV5-4,TRBD1,many,TGTGCCAGCAGCTTGAACAGGGGGGCTGGTTCACCCCTCCACTTT,CASSLNRGAGSPLHF
TRBJ2-1,TRBV11-2,-,-,TGTGCCAGCAGCTTAGATCAGAGTGTATACAATGAGGAATTCTTC,CASSLDQSVYNEEFF
TRBJ2-1,TRBV20-1,-,-,TGCAGTGCTAGAAATCGGCTTAGAGAGCTCAATGAGCGGTTCTTC,CSARNRLRELNERFF
TRBJ2-7,TRBV29-1,-,-,TGCAGCGTTGGCTCGGCAGGGAGGCGGTACGAGCAGTACTTC,CSVGSAGRRYEQYF
TRBJ1-3,TRBV29-1,-,-,TGCGGCGATTGGACGGACTCTGGAAACACCATATGTTTT,CGDWTDSGNTICF
TRBJ2-1,TRBV24-1,-,many,TGTGCCACCAGTGATTTTGGCGGTCCAGGATACAATGAGCAGTTCTTC,CATSDFGGPGYNEQFF
TRBJ2-1,TRBV11-2,-,-,TGTGCCAGCAGTTTAGTTGGTGGGCGTCGGGATCAGTTTTTC,CASSLVGGRRDQFF
TRBJ2-2,TRBV6-1,-,-,TGTGCCAGTACCAATTCGGGGACCGGGGAGCTGTTTTTT,CASTNSGTGELFF
TRBJ1-6,TRBV6-5,-,-,TGTGCCAGCGGACGACAGGATAGTTCACCCCTCTACTTT,CASGRQDSSPLYF
TRBJ2-3,TRBV4-3,-,-,TGTGCCGGCAGCCTCCTGACTAGTACAGATACGCAGTATTTT,CAGSLLTSTDTQYF
TRBJ1-1,TRBV29-1,-,-,TGCAGCGTAAATGATCCCCCTAAGGGAACTGAAGCTTTCTTT,CSVNDPPKGTEAFF
TRBJ2-1,TRBV20-1,TRBD2,-,TGCAGTGCTAGACCGGGACTAGCATTCAGGGATGAGCGGTTCTTC,CSARPGLAFRDERFF
TRBJ1-1,TRBV29-1,-,-,TGCAGCGTAGCAGGCAAAATGAAGACTGAAGCTTTCTTT,CSVAGKMKTEAFF
TRBJ2-1,TRBV4-2,TRBD2,-,TGTGCCAGCAGCCAATCCCTAGCGGAATTGGTTGGGCAGTTTTTC,CASSQSLAELVGQFF
TRBJ2-1,TRBV29-1,TRBD2,-,TGCAACGCCGACGGGACTAGCGGGATGAATGAGCTGTTCTTC,CNADGTSGMNELFF
TRBJ2-7,TRBV20-1,-,-,TGCAGTTCAAGTTGGGAAGGATACGAGCAGTACTTC,CSSSWEGYEQYF
TRBJ2-1,TRBV12-3/TRBV12-4,-,-,TGTACCAGCTGTTTGGTACCTGAGCAGTTCTTC,CTSCLVPEQFF
TRBJ2-7,TRBV6-5,-,-,TGTGCCGGCAGTCGGACAACCGGCTCCTACGAGCAGTACTTC,CAGSRTTGSYEQYF
TRBJ2-5,TRBV20-1,-,once,TGCAGTGCTAGGTTGGACAGTCGAGAGAACCAGTACTTC,CSARLDSRENQYF
TRBJ1-1,TRBV6-5,TRBD1,-,TGTGCCAGCAGCCTCAGGGGGACCGAAGCTTTCTTT,CASSLRGTEAFF
TRBJ2-7,TRBV6-1,-,-,TGTGCCAGCAGTGAGGCCAGAAACTACGACCAGTACTTC,CASSEARNYDQYF
TRBJ2-1,TRBV29-1,-,-,-,CSVGAGNGQFF
TRBJ1-1,TRBV6-5,-,few,TGTGCCAGCTCTGGGATGAAGACTGAAGCTTTCTTT,CASSGMKTEAFF
TRBJ1-5,TRBV6-2/TRBV6-3,-,once,TGTGTCAGCAATGGGGTACTGAATGAGCCCCAGCATTTT,CVSNGVLNEPQHF
TRBJ2-7,TRBV11-2,-,-,TGTGCTAGCAGCTTATCTCAGAGTCCCTACTACGAGCAGTACTTC,CASSLSQSPYYEQYF
TRBJ2-1,TRBV6-5,-,-,TGTGCCAGCAGTTACGCCCGACTAGTGAATAACAATGAACAGTTCTTC,CASSYARLVNNNEQFF
TRBJ2-5,TRBV11-2,-,few,TGTGCCAGCAGCTTAGTCCCGAAGGGGAAAGTACAAGAGACCCAGTACTTC,CASSLVPKGKVQETQYF